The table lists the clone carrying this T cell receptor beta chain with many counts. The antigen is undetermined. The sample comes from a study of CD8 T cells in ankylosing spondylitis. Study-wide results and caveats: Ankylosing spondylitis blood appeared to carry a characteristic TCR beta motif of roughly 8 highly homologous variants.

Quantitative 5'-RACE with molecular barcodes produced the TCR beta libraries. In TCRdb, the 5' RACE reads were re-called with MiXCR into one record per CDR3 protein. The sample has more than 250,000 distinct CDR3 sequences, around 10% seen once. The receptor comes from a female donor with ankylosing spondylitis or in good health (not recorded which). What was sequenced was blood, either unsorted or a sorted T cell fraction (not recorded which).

In DNA form, the CDR3 reads TGTGCCAGCAGCGTAGCTACCGGGTACACTGAAGCTTTCTTT. Its translation: CASSVATGYTEAFF. The V call is TRBV9, the J call TRBJ1-1, with no clear D. CDR3 length equals 14 residues. Germline-derived CDR1 and CDR2 are SGDLS and YYNGEE. The V and J ends lost 0 bases and 3 bases respectively, with 9 bases between them.